This T cell receptor (beta chain) was recorded in a study of early T cells in non-severe SARS-CoV-2 infection. Via MiXCR, TCRdb re-called the 5' RACE reads, giving one row per CDR3 protein. Of tens of thousands of distinct CDR3 sequences listed, around 14% are singletons. This clonotype was picked up many times. This CDR3 comprises 15 residues. V gave up 6 bases and J gave up 7 bases, with 19 bases separating them. Germline CDR1 and CDR2: MDHEN and SYDVKM. This clonotype was sampled from an adult who was a healthcare worker with PCR-confirmed SARS-CoV-2 infection or an uninfected control (not recorded which). This chain connects TRBV28 to TRBJ2-1, with D maybe TRBD2 (5 bases). Specimen: whole blood. In DNA form, the CDR3 reads TGTGCCAGCAGCTCCGCATTCCGGGATCAGAATGAGCAGTTCTTC. Protein product: CASSSAFRDQNEQFF.